The clone carrying this T cell receptor (beta chain) was counted ten times or more. Its antigen is currently unknown. These data come from a study of T-cell reconstitution after alpha-beta-depleted transplantation in children. Study-wide findings and caveats: Elevated TCRbeta diversity at day 60 was traced, in some patients, to surviving recipient T cells and thymic progenitors.

Unique molecular identifiers featured in how the TCRbeta library was prepared. TCRdb processed the PCR reads anew with MiXCR; each CDR3 protein has one entry. The sample shows about 98,000 distinct CDR3 sequences, around 6.1% of them seen only once. The CDR3 is 15 amino acids. Germline V lookup: CDR1 MDHEN, CDR2 SYDVKM. The V end was cut by 5 bases, the J end by 5 bases, with 18 bases between. The clonotype originates from a female patient aged 2 to 10 who had a stem cell transplant for Fanconi anemia, so the T cells may come from the graft donor. Sequences were derived from PBMCs, mostly from graft donor cells, sampled 60 days after TCRalphabeta/CD19-depleted stem cell transplant. This chain uses TRBV28 with TRBJ1-1; D is perhaps TRBD1 (6 bases). The DNA of the CDR3 is TGTGCCAGCAGTCTTCAAATAGGGGGGCGTACTGAAGCTTTCTTT. Translating it yields CASSLQIGGRTEAFF.